This T cell receptor beta chain was sequenced during a study of blood T cell repertoires in COVID-19. As handled by the study authors: Reference gene primer amplification gave estimated nucleated cell counts. Here immunoSEQ multiplex PCR was the method, and the copy in TCRdb shows in-frame clones only, minus some. That table gives V, J and clone size, and the DNA gave D and trimming. The sample includes 240,000 or so clones, 70% to 90% of them seen just once. Only one count was recorded for this clone. Germline V gene lookup returns CDR1 ENHRY and CDR2 SYGVKD. The CDR3 is 15 residues long. The ends lost 8 bases at V and 5 bases at J; junction bases unmatched: 10.

Material for sequencing was peripheral blood. This clonotype was sampled from a woman aged 25 to 39 with acute or convalescent COVID-19. V is TRBV10-3 and J is TRBJ2-5; TRBD1 matches 11 bases. CDR3 loop: CAIAEGTGGSETQYF. For the CDR3, the DNA is TGTGCCATCGCCGAGGGGACAGGGGGTTCGGAGACCCAGTACTTC.